This TCR beta chain was sequenced during a study of beta chain features in type 1 diabetes. Notes on the study in general: People with Type 1 diabetes carried modestly yet significantly shorter TCRB CDR3s in all four CD4+ subsets. Shorter templates might be favored by PCR, equally in patients and controls.

V gave up 4 bases and J gave up 1 base; unmatched junction bases: 3. The CDR3 loop spans 14 amino acids. Germline V gene data show CDR1 as SGHDN and CDR2 as FVKESK. About this clone itself: Its antigen remains unidentified.

Expressed TCRB transcripts were sequenced because the entire RNA isolate underwent reverse transcription. Clones were read by immunoSEQ multiplex PCR, and TCRdb kept only the in-frame ones, dropping some. The sample records about 160,000 clones, over 55% being singletons. The sequence was obtained from a man aged 30-40 years with type 1 diabetes. The chain is built from TRBV14 and TRBJ1-1, with 7 bases identical to TRBD1. Sequenced sample: naive CD4+ T cells from blood. CDR3 nucleotide sequence: TGTGCCAGCAGCCGACAGGGAGAGAACACTGAAGCTTTCTTT. This gives the protein CASSRQGENTEAFF.